This T cell receptor (beta chain) was recorded in a study of blood T cells in healthy people across ages. Notes on the study in general: Investigators viewed diversity estimates from one million T cells as underestimates, the study reported. Diversity was higher, and naive CD4+ cells more numerous, in long-lived donors than in aged donors.

The use of a sample-barcoded 5' primer and a J-beta primer mix characterized a second PCR of about 7 to 12 cycles. Each CDR3 protein is one row after TCRdb ran MiXCR on the 5' RACE reads. This sample carries 1.5 million to 2 million distinct CDR3 sequences, 28% of them seen once, and the ten largest clones take approximately 7.7%. Trimming removed 4 bases at V and 1 base at J, with 14 bases between. This CDR3 has 14 amino acids. Germline loops: CDR1 DFQATT, CDR2 SNEGSKA (reference sequence). The study drew donors from healthy Caucasian individuals in Russia aged roughly 6 to 100. Isolated PBMCs totaled at least 6 million in each sample. Points on this clonotype: Its antigen remains unidentified.

The source material was blood. The sequence derives from a woman in her twenties or thirties in good health. The chain recombines TRBV20-1 with TRBJ2-7; D is perhaps TRBD1 (7 bases). The CDR3 sequence: CSAKRAGGSYEQYF. The CDR3 DNA follows: TGCAGTGCTAAGCGGGCAGGGGGTTCCTACGAGCAGTACTTC.